One T cell receptor (beta chain) is described in this entry. The target antigen is unknown. V lost 0 bases and J lost 3; bases outside the gene matches: 13. CDR1 and CDR2 (germline): SSHAT, FNYEAQ (reference sequence). This CDR3 region has 18 residues. The data were obtained in a study of PD-1 blockade in classical Hodgkin lymphoma. The data were produced by immunoSEQ multiplex PCR, yet TCRdb's version contains in-frame clones alone and is incomplete. This table has 84,000 or so clones, about nine tenths appearing once. Whole-study findings and limits: A reduction in baseline TCR diversity was reportedly seen in newly diagnosed patients relative to healthy donors. Researchers reported that CD4+ TCR diversity, though not CD8+, rose significantly by C4D1. Prior to therapy, complete responders displayed diversity much like that of newly diagnosed patients.

Brentuximab vedotin exposure varied, and every patient relapsed after autologous stem cell transplantation. The rearrangement joins TRBV7-7 to TRBJ2-5, with TRBD1 matching over 7 bases. Sequencing used peripheral blood mononuclear cells (PBMCs), obtained before the second cycle of nivolumab. This clonotype was sampled from a human donor with classical Hodgkin lymphoma. The CDR3 DNA sequence: TGTGCCAGCAGCTTAGCCCCCCGGGGCAGGGGGTCAAAAGAGACCCAGTACTTC. It encodes CASSLAPRGRGSKETQYF.